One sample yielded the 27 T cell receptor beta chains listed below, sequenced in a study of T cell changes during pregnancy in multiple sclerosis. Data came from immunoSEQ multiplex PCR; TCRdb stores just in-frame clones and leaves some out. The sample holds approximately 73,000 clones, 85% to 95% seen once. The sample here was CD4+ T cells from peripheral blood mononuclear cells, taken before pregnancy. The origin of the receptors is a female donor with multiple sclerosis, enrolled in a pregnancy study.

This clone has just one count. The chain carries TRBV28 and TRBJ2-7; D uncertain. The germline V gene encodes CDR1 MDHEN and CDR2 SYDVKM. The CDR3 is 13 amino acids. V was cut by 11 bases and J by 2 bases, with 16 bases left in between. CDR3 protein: CAVTRVSPYEQYF. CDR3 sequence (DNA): TGTGCCGTGACCCGGGTTTCCCCCTACGAGCAGTACTTC.

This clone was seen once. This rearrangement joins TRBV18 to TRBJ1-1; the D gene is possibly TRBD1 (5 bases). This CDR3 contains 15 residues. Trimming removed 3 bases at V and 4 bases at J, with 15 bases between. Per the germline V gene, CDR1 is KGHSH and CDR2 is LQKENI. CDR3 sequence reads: CASSPSAVRGTEAFF. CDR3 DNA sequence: TGTGCCAGCTCACCTTCGGCCGTAAGGGGCACTGAAGCTTTCTTT.

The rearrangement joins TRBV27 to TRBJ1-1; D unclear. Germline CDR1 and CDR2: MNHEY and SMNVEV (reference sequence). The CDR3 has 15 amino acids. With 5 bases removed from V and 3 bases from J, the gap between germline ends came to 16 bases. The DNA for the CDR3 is TGTGCCAGCAGTCGAGACCTGGAGAGAGACACTGAAGCTTTCTTT. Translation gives CASSRDLERDTEAFF.

The CDR3 loop reads CASSPRTFTDTQYF. The CDR3 nucleotides read TGTGCCAGCAGCCCGAGGACATTCACAGATACGCAGTATTTT. The chain recombines TRBV11-3 with TRBJ2-3, with D perhaps matching TRBD1 (5 bases). This CDR3 contains 14 residues. V dropped 5 bases and J dropped 2 bases, with 11 bases sitting between them. Per the germline V gene, CDR1 is SGHNT and CDR2 is YENEEA.

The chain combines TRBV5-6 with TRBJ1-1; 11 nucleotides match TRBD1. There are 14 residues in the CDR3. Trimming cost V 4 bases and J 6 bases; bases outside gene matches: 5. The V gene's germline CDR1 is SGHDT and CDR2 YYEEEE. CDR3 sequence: CASSLPGQGAEAFF. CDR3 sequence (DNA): TGTGCCAGCAGCCTCCCGGGACAGGGGGCTGAAGCTTTCTTT.

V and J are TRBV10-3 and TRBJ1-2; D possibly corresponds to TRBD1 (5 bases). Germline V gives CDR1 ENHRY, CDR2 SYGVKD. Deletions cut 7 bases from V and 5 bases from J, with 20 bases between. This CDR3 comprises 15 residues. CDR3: CAITEQVLTPYGYTF. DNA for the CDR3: TGTGCCATCACAGAACAGGTCCTTACCCCATATGGCTACACCTTC.

CDR3 in amino acids: CASSFLGASGGDYEQYF. In nucleotides, the CDR3 is TGTGCCAGCAGTTTTTTGGGGGCCAGCGGGGGAGACTACGAGCAGTACTTC. The chain combines TRBV27 with TRBJ2-7, with 8 bases aligning to TRBD2. Trimming took 3 bases from V and 3 from J; bases not matched to a gene: 13. The CDR3 is 17 amino acids. Germline V CDR1 and CDR2: MNHEY, SMNVEV (reference sequence).

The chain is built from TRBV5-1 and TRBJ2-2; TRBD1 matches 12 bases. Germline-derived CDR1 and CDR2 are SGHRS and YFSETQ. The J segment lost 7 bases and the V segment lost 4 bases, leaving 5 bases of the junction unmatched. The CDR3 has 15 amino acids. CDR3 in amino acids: CASSLGTGGVGELFF. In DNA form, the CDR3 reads TGCGCCAGCAGCCTAGGGACAGGGGGCGTCGGGGAGCTGTTTTTT.

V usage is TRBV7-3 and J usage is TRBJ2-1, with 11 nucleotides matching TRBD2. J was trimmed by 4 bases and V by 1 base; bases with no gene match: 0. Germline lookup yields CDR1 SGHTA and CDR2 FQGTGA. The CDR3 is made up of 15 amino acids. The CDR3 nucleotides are TGTGCCAGCAGCTTAAGACTAGCGGGATACAATGAGCAGTTCTTC. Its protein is CASSLRLAGYNEQFF.

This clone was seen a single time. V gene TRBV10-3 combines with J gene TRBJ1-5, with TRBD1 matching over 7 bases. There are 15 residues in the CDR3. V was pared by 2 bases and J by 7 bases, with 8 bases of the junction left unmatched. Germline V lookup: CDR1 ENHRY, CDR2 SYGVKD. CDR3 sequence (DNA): TGTGCCATCAGTGAGGGCACAGGGGCTGGCCAGCCCCAGCATTTT. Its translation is CAISEGTGAGQPQHF.

The CDR3 DNA reads as TGTGCCAGCAGCCCCGGACTACCTAGTGGTGGCTACGAGCAGTACTTC. It specifies CASSPGLPSGGYEQYF. The chain links TRBV5-4 to TRBJ2-7; TRBD2 is a possible D gene (6 bases). The CDR3 has 16 residues. V was pared by 4 bases and J by 3 bases, with 20 bases between. The germline V gene has CDR1 SGHNT and CDR2 YYREEE (reference sequence).

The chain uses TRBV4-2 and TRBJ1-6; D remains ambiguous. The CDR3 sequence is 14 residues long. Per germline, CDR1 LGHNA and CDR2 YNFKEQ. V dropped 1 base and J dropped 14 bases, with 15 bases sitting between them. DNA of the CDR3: TGTGCCAGCAGCCAAGCGGAAACAGTTTCGGCCCTCCACTTT. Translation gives CASSQAETVSALHF.

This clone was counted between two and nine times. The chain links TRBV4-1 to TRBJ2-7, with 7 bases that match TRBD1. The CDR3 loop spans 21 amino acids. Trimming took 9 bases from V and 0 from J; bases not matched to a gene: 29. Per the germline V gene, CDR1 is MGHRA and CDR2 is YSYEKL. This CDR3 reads CARTVRKGIDLVGGCSYEQYF. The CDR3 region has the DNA TGCGCCAGAACGGTACGCAAGGGTATTGACTTAGTAGGGGGCTGCTCCTACGAGCAGTACTTC.

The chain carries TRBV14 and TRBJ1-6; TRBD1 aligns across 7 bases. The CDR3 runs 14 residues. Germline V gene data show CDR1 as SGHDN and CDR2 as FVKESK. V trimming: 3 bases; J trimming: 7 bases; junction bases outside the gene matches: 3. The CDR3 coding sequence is TGTGCCAGCAGCCACGCAGGGGGAAATTCACCCCTCCACTTT. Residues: CASSHAGGNSPLHF.

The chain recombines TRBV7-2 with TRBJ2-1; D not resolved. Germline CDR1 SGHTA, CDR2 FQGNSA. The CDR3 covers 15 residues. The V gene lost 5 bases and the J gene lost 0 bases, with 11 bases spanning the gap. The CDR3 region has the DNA TGTGCCAGCAGCCTTCACTCGAGCTCCTACAATGAGCAGTTCTTC. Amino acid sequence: CASSLHSSSYNEQFF.

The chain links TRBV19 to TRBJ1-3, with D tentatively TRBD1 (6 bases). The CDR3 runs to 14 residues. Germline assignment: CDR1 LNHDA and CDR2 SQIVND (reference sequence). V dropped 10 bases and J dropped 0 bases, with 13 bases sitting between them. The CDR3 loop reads CATRQDFSGNTIYF. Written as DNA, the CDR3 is TGTGCCACTAGACAGGATTTCTCTGGAAACACCATATATTTT.

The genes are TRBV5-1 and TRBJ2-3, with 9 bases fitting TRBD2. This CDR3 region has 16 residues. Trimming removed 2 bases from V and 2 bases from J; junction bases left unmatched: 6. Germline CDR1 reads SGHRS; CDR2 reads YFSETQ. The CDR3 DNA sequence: TGCGCCAGCAGCTTCGGAGCGGGAGGTTTCACAGATACGCAGTATTTT. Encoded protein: CASSFGAGGFTDTQYF. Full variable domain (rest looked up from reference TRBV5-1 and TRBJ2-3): KAGVTQTPRYLIKTRGQQVTLSCSPISGHRSVSWYQQTPGQGLQFLFEYFSETQRNKGNFPGRFSGRQFSNSRSEMNVSTLELGDSALYLCASSFGAGGFTDTQYFGPGTRLTVL.

The CDR3 DNA is TGTGCCAGCTCACTTAACGTAGGGGGAACCGATGAAAAACTGTTTTTT. As protein: CASSLNVGGTDEKLFF. The rearrangement links TRBV18 to TRBJ1-4; D may be TRBD1 (6 bases). Trimming stripped 4 bases from V and 6 bases from J, with 18 bases between. The germline V gene encodes CDR1 KGHSH and CDR2 LQKENI. The length of the CDR3 is 16 residues.

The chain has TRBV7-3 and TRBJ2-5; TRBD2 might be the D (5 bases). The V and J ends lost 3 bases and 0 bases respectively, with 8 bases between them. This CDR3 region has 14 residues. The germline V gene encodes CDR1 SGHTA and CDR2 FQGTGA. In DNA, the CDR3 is TGTGCCAGCAGCTTGGACTTGTACCAAGAGACCCAGTACTTC. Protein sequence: CASSLDLYQETQYF. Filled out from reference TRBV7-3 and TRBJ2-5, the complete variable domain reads GAGVSQTPSNKVTEKGKYVELRCDPISGHTALYWYRQSLGQGPEFLIYFQGTGAADDSGLPNDRFFAVRPEGSVSTLKIQRTERGDSAVYLCASSLDLYQETQYFGPGTRLLVL.

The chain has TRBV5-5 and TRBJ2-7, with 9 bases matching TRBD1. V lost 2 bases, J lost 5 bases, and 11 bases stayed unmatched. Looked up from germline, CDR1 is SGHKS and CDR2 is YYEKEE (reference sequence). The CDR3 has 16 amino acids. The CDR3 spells CASSFRWDRVINEQYF. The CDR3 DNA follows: TGTGCCAGCAGCTTCCGCTGGGACAGGGTGATAAACGAGCAGTACTTC.

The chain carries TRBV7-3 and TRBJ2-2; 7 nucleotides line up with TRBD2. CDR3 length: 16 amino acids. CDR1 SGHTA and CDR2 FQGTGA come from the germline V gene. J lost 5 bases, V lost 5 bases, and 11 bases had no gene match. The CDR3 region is CASSETGGRRTGELFF. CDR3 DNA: TGTGCCAGCAGCGAGACCGGGGGGAGGAGGACCGGGGAGCTGTTTTTT.

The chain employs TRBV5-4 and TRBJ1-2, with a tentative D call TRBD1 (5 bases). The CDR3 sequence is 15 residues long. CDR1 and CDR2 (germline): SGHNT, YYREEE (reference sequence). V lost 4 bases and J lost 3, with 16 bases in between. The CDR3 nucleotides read TGTGCCAGCAGCCCAATGGGCAGGGAGGACTATGGCTACACCTTC. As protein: CASSPMGREDYGYTF.

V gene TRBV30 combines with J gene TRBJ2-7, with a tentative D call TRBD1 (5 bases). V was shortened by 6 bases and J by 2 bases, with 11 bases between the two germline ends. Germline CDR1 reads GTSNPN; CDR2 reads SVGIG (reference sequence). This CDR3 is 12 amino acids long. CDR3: CACQGKAYEQYF. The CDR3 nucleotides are TGTGCCTGCCAGGGAAAGGCCTACGAGCAGTACTTC.

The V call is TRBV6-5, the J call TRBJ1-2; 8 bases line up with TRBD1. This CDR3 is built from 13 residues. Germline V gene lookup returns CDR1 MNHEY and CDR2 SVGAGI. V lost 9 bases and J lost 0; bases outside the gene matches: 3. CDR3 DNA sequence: TGTGCCAGTTGGACAGGGCCTAACTATGGCTACACCTTC. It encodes CASWTGPNYGYTF.

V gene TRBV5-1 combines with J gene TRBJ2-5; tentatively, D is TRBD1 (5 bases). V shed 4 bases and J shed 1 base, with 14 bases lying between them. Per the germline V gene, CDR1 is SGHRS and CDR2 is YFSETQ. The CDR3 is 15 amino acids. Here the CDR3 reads CASSLLSQAQETQYF. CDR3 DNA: TGCGCCAGCAGCCTCCTATCACAGGCCCAAGAGACCCAGTACTTC.

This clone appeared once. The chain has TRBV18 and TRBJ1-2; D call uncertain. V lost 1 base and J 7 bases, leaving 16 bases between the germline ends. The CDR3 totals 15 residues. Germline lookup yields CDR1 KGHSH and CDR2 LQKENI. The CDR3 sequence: CASSPLTSDLGGYTF. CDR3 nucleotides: TGTGCCAGCTCACCACTAACCAGCGATCTAGGTGGCTACACCTTC.

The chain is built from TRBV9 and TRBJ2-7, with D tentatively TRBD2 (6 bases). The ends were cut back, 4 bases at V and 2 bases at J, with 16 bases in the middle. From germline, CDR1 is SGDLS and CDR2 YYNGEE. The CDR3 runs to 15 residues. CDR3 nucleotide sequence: TGTGCCAGCAGCACCGACGGGACTCCAGCCTACGAGCAGTACTTC. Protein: CASSTDGTPAYEQYF.